A single sample is the source of the 24 T cell receptor beta chains below, sequenced in a study of T cell repertoires in cytomegalovirus infection. TCRdb used MiXCR to reprocess the reads, holding one entry per CDR3 protein. The sample holds 150,000 or so distinct CDR3 sequences, 6.5% seen once. The sequenced sample was PBMCs. The receptor set was obtained from a human donor in good health (CMV status not recorded). Some clones in this sample may be carry-over from other donors' samples.

The count of this clonotype is one. A read error may explain this, as a much larger clone is one base away. The genes are TRBV29-1 and TRBJ1-2; the D is unclear. CDR1 SQVTM and CDR2 ANQGSEA come from the germline V gene. V lost 4 bases and J 3 bases, leaving 12 bases between the germline ends. This CDR3 is built from 13 residues. CDR3 residues: CSVGEGAYYGYTF. Here the CDR3 DNA reads TGCAGCGTTGGGGAGGGAGCTTACTATGGCTACACCTTC.

There are many counts of this clonotype. V usage is TRBV10-3 and J usage is TRBJ1-6; 9 bases are shared with TRBD1. V was clipped by 4 bases and J by 10 bases; unmatched bases: 5. Germline CDR1 ENHRY, CDR2 SYGVKD. CDR3 length: 14 residues. The CDR3 protein is CAISGQGDGSPLHF. In DNA form, the CDR3 reads TGTGCCATCAGTGGACAGGGGGACGGGTCACCCCTCCACTTT.

Ten or more counts support this clonotype. V and J are TRBV7-2 and TRBJ2-3; no clear D gene. V lost 5 bases and J 6 bases, leaving 9 bases between the germline ends. The CDR3 is 12 residues long. Germline V gives CDR1 SGHTA, CDR2 FQGNSA. In DNA form, the CDR3 reads TGTGCCAGCAGCACTGACTCGGATACGCAGTATTTT. Residues: CASSTDSDTQYF.

V and J are TRBV28 and TRBJ1-5; D gene uncertain. The CDR3 is 16 residues long. CDR1 is MDHEN, CDR2 SYDVKM, per germline. Trimming shortened V by 4 bases and J by 2 bases, and 15 bases separated the two germline ends. Here the CDR3 reads CASSYEVGLGNQPQHF. CDR3 DNA sequence: TGTGCCAGCAGTTATGAGGTTGGGCTGGGCAATCAGCCCCAGCATTTT.

This clonotype was detected many times. The V and J genes are TRBV7-8 and TRBJ2-1; D gene uncertain. CDR1 is SGHVS, CDR2 FQNEAQ, per germline. Trimming stripped 3 bases from V and 9 bases from J, with 6 bases between. The CDR3 has 11 amino acids. The CDR3: CASSFTGEQFF. CDR3 sequence (DNA): TGTGCCAGCAGCTTTACGGGTGAGCAGTTCTTC.

This clonotype was counted ten times or more. DNA for the CDR3: TGTGCCAGCAGCCCAGAGGGGGGCCGGAATGAGCAGTTCTTC. Its protein is CASSPEGGRNEQFF. The gene calls are TRBV7-3 and TRBJ2-1; D could derive from TRBD1 or TRBD2 (6 bases each). With 5 bases removed from V and 7 bases from J, the gap between germline ends came to 15 bases. The CDR3 runs to 14 residues. Germline loops: CDR1 SGHTA, CDR2 FQGTGA.

This clonotype was seen more than once but under ten times. V usage is TRBV19 and J usage is TRBJ1-1, with D unresolved. Germline V lookup: CDR1 LNHDA, CDR2 SQIVND (reference sequence). CDR3 length: 14 amino acids. Trimming took off 3 bases at V and 1 base at J, with 9 bases between the two ends. The CDR3 region is CASSIRRENTEAFF. The CDR3 DNA reads TGTGCCAGTAGTATTCGGAGGGAGAACACTGAAGCTTTCTTT.

This clonotype has just a few counts. The rearrangement joins TRBV3-1 to TRBJ1-1, with D perhaps matching TRBD1 (5 bases). The CDR3 is 13 residues long. Germline CDR1 is LGHDT and CDR2 is YNNKEL (reference sequence). Trimming stripped 6 bases from V and 1 base from J, with 9 bases between. For the CDR3, the DNA is TGTGCCAGCAGGAGGACACCGAACACTGAAGCTTTCTTT. This gives the protein CASRRTPNTEAFF. The full variable domain, completed using reference TRBV3-1 and TRBJ1-1, is DTAVSQTPKYLVTQMGNDKSIKCEQNLGHDTMYWYKQDSKKFLKIMFSYNNKELIINETVPNRFSPKSPDKAHLNLHINSLELGDSAVYFCASRRTPNTEAFFGQGTRLTVV.

The chain has TRBV20-1 and TRBJ1-2; 7 positions agree with TRBD1. The CDR3 is 15 residues long. Germline CDR1 DFQATT, CDR2 SNEGSKA (reference sequence). J was trimmed by 5 bases and V by 0 bases; bases with no gene match: 9. The CDR3 loop reads CSARERGQSAYGYTF. As DNA, the CDR3 is TGCAGTGCTAGAGAGCGGGGACAGAGTGCATATGGCTACACCTTC.

This clonotype was detected ten times or more. The chain joins TRBV6-5 to TRBJ2-3; 8 nucleotides agree with TRBD2. The trim removed 4 bases at V and 4 bases at J, leaving 13 bases unmatched. The germline V gene has CDR1 MNHEY and CDR2 SVGAGI. The CDR3 is 17 residues long. The CDR3 sequence: CASSSIASGSSPDTQYF. In DNA form, the CDR3 reads TGTGCCAGCAGTTCCATAGCTAGCGGGTCATCCCCAGATACGCAGTATTTT.

This clonotype was observed at least ten times. The chain couples TRBV7-9 to TRBJ1-1, with D hard to call. Germline lookup yields CDR1 SEHNR and CDR2 FQNEAQ (reference sequence). The CDR3 extends over 12 amino acids. V dropped 6 bases and J dropped 1 base, with 6 bases sitting between them. CDR3 in DNA: TGTGCCAGCAGGGGGTCGAACACTGAAGCTTTCTTT. This gives the protein CASRGSNTEAFF.

This clonotype has a count of ten or more. J is TRBJ2-7 and V is TRBV7-2; no reliable D call. Trimming removed 2 bases from V and 3 bases from J, with 17 bases in between. Germline CDR1 reads SGHTA; CDR2 reads FQGNSA. The CDR3 has 16 amino acids. For the CDR3, the DNA is TGTGCCAGCAGCTTACCCCCGTACACCAACGACTACGAGCAGTACTTC. This translates into CASSLPPYTNDYEQYF.

This clonotype appeared many times. The rearrangement links TRBV7-6 to TRBJ1-1; unclear D gene. Germline assignment: CDR1 SGHVS and CDR2 FNYEAQ. The CDR3 sequence is 13 residues long. Trimming left V 2 bases short and J 1 base short, with 5 bases between. The CDR3 loop reads CASSLQRNTEAFF. CDR3 nucleotides: TGTGCCAGCAGCTTACAGAGGAACACTGAAGCTTTCTTT.

This clonotype was detected only a few times. The chain carries TRBV7-6 and TRBJ2-2, with 13 bases fitting TRBD2. Germline V lookup: CDR1 SGHVS, CDR2 FNYEAQ. The CDR3 sequence is 17 residues long. With 7 bases clipped from V and 7 bases from J, the junction kept 12 bases outside the gene matches. In DNA, the CDR3 is TGTGCCAGCACCACTGTCACTAGCGGGGGGGCAGGCGGGGAGCTGTTTTTT. Amino acid sequence: CASTTVTSGGAGGELFF.

The chain combines TRBV20-1 with TRBJ2-3; no reliable D call. The CDR3 runs to 15 residues. Trimming pared 3 bases from V and 5 bases from J, leaving 18 bases between. Germline V gene sequence: CDR1 DFQATT, CDR2 SNEGSKA (reference sequence). The CDR3 sequence: CSARPRSSAGDTQYF. For the CDR3, the DNA is TGCAGTGCTAGGCCTAGGAGTTCAGCAGGAGATACGCAGTATTTT.

In this sample, this clonotype turned up a few times. The chain links TRBV7-3 to TRBJ2-3, with TRBD1 identical over 12 bases. Germline assignment: CDR1 SGHTA and CDR2 FQGTGA. The CDR3 runs 16 residues. V lost 2 bases to trimming and J lost 7 bases; unmatched junction nucleotides: 7. Written as DNA, the CDR3 is TGTGCCAGCAGCTTACTATGGGACAGGGGGCGTCATACGCAGTATTTT. Translated: CASSLLWDRGRHTQYF.

This clonotype has a count of ten or more. The V call is TRBV6-2 or TRBV6-3, the J call TRBJ1-1; 9 bases are a match to TRBD1. V shed 5 bases, J shed 1 base, and the junction held 5 bases outside the gene matches. Germline CDR1 reads MNHEY; CDR2 reads SVGEGT. The CDR3 length is 15 residues. The CDR3 sequence is CASSGTGGSNTEAFF. The CDR3 nucleotides read TGTGCCAGCAGTGGAACAGGGGGCTCGAACACTGAAGCTTTCTTT.

This clonotype has at least ten counts. The chain employs TRBV7-2 and TRBJ2-2, with no clear D. Germline V gene data show CDR1 as SGHTA and CDR2 as FQGNSA. Deletions cut 3 bases from V and 6 bases from J, with 8 bases between. This CDR3 contains 13 residues. The chain's CDR3 is CASSFLGPGELFF. The CDR3 coding sequence is TGTGCCAGCAGCTTCCTCGGGCCCGGGGAGCTGTTTTTT.

V and J are TRBV7-2 and TRBJ2-5, with 9 bases aligning to TRBD2. CDR1 is SGHTA and CDR2 is FQGNSA in the germline V gene. V shed 5 bases, J shed 3 bases, and the junction held 13 bases outside the gene matches. The CDR3 extends over 17 amino acids. The CDR3 spells CASSVDFARGGEETQYF. CDR3 DNA: TGTGCCAGCAGCGTTGACTTCGCGCGGGGGGGCGAAGAGACCCAGTACTTC.

This clonotype has more than one count but fewer than ten. Here the CDR3 reads CASSITQGANTEAFF. The CDR3 DNA reads TGTGCCAGTAGTATAACCCAGGGGGCGAACACTGAAGCTTTCTTT. V usage is TRBV19 and J usage is TRBJ1-1; 8 bases are shared with TRBD1. CDR3 length equals 15 residues. Germline V gives CDR1 LNHDA, CDR2 SQIVND (reference sequence). J lost 1 base, V lost 2 bases, and 3 bases had no gene match.

The table lists this clonotype with many counts. The chain carries TRBV19 and TRBJ2-5; tentative D call: TRBD1 (5 bases). CDR3 length: 15 amino acids. Trimming left V 3 bases short and J 4 bases short, with 15 bases between. Germline values: CDR1 LNHDA, CDR2 SQIVND (reference sequence). The CDR3 DNA follows: TGTGCCAGTAGTATCGCGCAGGGTCGAGGAGAGACCCAGTACTTC. Amino acids: CASSIAQGRGETQYF.

This clonotype was counted at least ten times. This chain links TRBV28 with TRBJ1-5; no definite D call. Germline V lookup: CDR1 MDHEN, CDR2 SYDVKM. The V end lost 3 bases, the J end lost 2 bases, and 8 bases lay between the germline ends. The CDR3 has 14 residues. In DNA, the CDR3 is TGTGCCAGCAGTTTGCGAGTGGGCAATCAGCCCCAGCATTTT. Protein product: CASSLRVGNQPQHF.

Only a few counts were recorded for this clonotype. This chain uses TRBV15 with TRBJ2-2; D not resolved. V was shortened by 8 bases and J by 1 base, with 8 bases between the two germline ends. Germline CDR1 is LNHNV and CDR2 is YYDKDF (reference sequence). CDR3 size: 13 residues. CDR3 nucleotides: TGTGCCACCGCAACCCGGAACACCGGGGAGCTGTTTTTT. This sequence encodes CATATRNTGELFF.

This chain links TRBV10-2 with TRBJ1-5; D gene uncertain. The CDR3 covers 13 residues. V lost 2 bases, J lost 7 bases, and 9 bases lay in between. Per the germline V gene, CDR1 is WSHSY and CDR2 is SAAADI. The CDR3 region has the DNA TGCGCCAGCAGTGAGGTGCCGGGACAGCCCCAGCATTTT. It codes for CASSEVPGQPQHF.